The present TCR beta chain was sequenced within a study of shared clonotypes between healthy human individuals. Every subset had its genomic DNA shared out evenly among several immunoSEQ plates. Assay: immunoSEQ multiplex PCR; the TCRdb copy retains only in-frame clones and omits some. This repertoire shows roughly 2 million clones, approximately 94% found once; its top ten account for more than 0.1%. Study outcomes and limitations: Estimated richness was generally greater in naive than memory subsets.

Points on this clone: What it binds is not known.

From germline, CDR1 is KGHSH and CDR2 LQKENI. Trimming took 3 bases from V and 0 from J; bases not matched to a gene: 10. The CDR3 loop spans 18 amino acids. This TCR was sampled from a man aged 18 to 29 in good health. This chain uses TRBV18 with TRBJ1-4; 7 bases are a match to TRBD1. The source material was naive CD4+ T cells sorted from blood. Subset: CD45RA+ positively selected. CDR3 in DNA: TGTGCCAGCTCACCGTTGACGGGGACAGCGGCAACTAATGAAAAACTGTTTTTT. Its protein product is CASSPLTGTAATNEKLFF.